These 8 T cell receptor beta chains share one sample of origin, sequenced in a study of cytomegalovirus exposure and HLA in healthy donors. The study ran its PCR with 60 Vbeta and 13 Jbeta primers. Generated by immunoSEQ multiplex PCR, the TCRdb table keeps only in-frame clones and is missing some. The table records around 200,000 clones, less than 85% of them present only once. The sample was PBMCs. Receptors were obtained from a girl aged 2 to 9 in good health and CMV-seronegative.

This clone turned up a few times. This chain links TRBV10-3 with TRBJ1-5; D uncertain. CDR1 ENHRY and CDR2 SYGVKD come from the germline V gene. Deletions cut 3 bases from V and 0 bases from J, with 6 bases between. The CDR3 runs 14 residues. The CDR3 DNA sequence: TGTGCCATCAGTGACGAGAGTAGCAATCAGCCCCAGCATTTT. This translates into CAISDESSNQPQHF.

The V call is TRBV6-5, the J call TRBJ1-3, with a possible D match to TRBD1 (6 bases). The germline V and J ends were trimmed by 5 bases and 4 bases, with 9 bases remaining between them. Germline-derived CDR1 and CDR2 are MNHEY and SVGAGI. The CDR3 length is 13 residues. The CDR3 region is CASSGGQGNTIYF. CDR3 nucleotide sequence: TGTGCCAGCAGTGGCGGACAGGGAAACACCATATATTTT.

CDR3 coding DNA: TGTGCCAGCAGCCTGACAGGTTGGAACACTGAAGCTTTCTTT. Translating it yields CASSLTGWNTEAFF. This rearrangement joins TRBV7-2 to TRBJ1-1; D may be TRBD1 (6 bases). Trimming took 5 bases from V and 1 from J, leaving 11 bases between them. The length of the CDR3 is 14 residues. Germline CDR1 and CDR2: SGHTA and FQGNSA.

This chain joins TRBV2 and TRBJ2-3; possible D gene TRBD1, 7 bases. Germline values: CDR1 SNHLY, CDR2 FYNNEI. Trimming cost V 6 bases and J 6 bases, with 16 bases left between them. The CDR3 runs to 14 residues. CDR3 nucleotides: TGTGCCAGCAGCCCCGGACAGGCGGGGGATACGCAGTATTTT. Protein sequence: CASSPGQAGDTQYF. Variable domain in full (rest from reference TRBV2 and TRBJ2-3): EPEVTQTPSHQVTQMGQEVILRCVPISNHLYFYWYRQILGQKVEFLVSFYNNEISEKSEIFDDQFSVERPDGSNFTLKIRSTKLEDSAMYFCASSPGQAGDTQYFGPGTRLTVL.

The rearrangement uses TRBV7-9 and TRBJ2-6; possibly TRBD1 for D (6 bases). The CDR3 covers 16 residues. Germline CDR1 reads SEHNR; CDR2 reads FQNEAQ (reference sequence). The V and J ends lost 9 bases and 0 bases respectively, with 15 bases between them. CDR3 DNA sequence: TGTGCCAGGTCGATCAGGGGCAGCTCTGGGGCCAACGTCCTGACTTTC. Its translation is CARSIRGSSGANVLTF.

With respect to this clone: Distinct nucleotide sequences in the sample also encode this CDR3. This rearrangement joins TRBV6-5 to TRBJ2-3; D ambiguous. The V end lost 0 bases, the J end lost 1 base, and 5 bases lay between the germline ends. The CDR3 contains 14 residues. CDR1 is MNHEY, CDR2 SVGAGI, per germline. The CDR3, as DNA: TGTGCCAGCAGTTACTCCCGGGGCACAGATACGCAGTATTTT. It yields the protein CASSYSRGTDTQYF.

This clone came up a few times. The rearrangement links TRBV6-1 to TRBJ1-2; D might be TRBD1 (6 bases). In germline, CDR1 is MNHNS, CDR2 SASEGT. There are 12 residues in the CDR3. Trimming shortened V by 4 bases and J by 4 bases, and 7 bases separated the two germline ends. The CDR3 DNA sequence: TGTGCCAGCAGTGGCAGGGGCTATGGCTACACCTTC. Translation: CASSGRGYGYTF.

This clone was observed once. The junction shows a germline mismatch at one end, possibly a read error. Other nucleotide sequences in the sample specify the same CDR3. The gene calls are TRBV2 and TRBJ2-7, with 7 bases identical to TRBD1. The V gene's germline CDR1 is SNHLY and CDR2 FYNNEI. CDR3 length equals 15 residues. The CDR3 nucleotides are TGCGCCAGCAGTGAAGAGGGGGCGATCAGTAGGAAGCAGTACTTC. Translation gives CASSEEGAISRKQYF.